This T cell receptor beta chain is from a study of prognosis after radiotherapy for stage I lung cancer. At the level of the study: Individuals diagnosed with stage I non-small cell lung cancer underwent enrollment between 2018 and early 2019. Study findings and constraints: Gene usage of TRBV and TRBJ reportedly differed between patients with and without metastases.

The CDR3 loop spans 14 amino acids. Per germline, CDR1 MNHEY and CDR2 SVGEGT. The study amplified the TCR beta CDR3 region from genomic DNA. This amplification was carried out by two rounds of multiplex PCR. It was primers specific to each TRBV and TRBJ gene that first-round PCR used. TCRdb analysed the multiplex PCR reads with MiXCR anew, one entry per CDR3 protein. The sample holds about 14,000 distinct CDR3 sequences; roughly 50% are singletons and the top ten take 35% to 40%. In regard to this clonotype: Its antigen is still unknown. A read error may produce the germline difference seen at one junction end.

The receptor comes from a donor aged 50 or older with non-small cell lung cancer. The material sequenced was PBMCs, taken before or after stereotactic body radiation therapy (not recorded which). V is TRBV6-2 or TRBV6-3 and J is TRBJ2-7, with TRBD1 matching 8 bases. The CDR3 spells CASSARRGHNEQYF. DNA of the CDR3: TGCGCCAGCAGTGCCCGCAGGGGGCATAACGAGCAGTACTTC.